This T cell receptor beta chain was obtained from a study of blood T cells in healthy people across ages. A second about 7 to 12 cycle PCR used barcoded and J-beta primers. The template-switch adaptor was a 5' adaptor with 12 random nucleotides. It tagged each cDNA molecule. TCRdb processed the 5' RACE reads anew with MiXCR; each CDR3 protein has one entry. The sample contains hundreds of thousands of distinct CDR3 sequences, approximately 50% of which appear only once. The CDR3 covers 14 residues. V dropped 3 bases and J dropped 5 bases, with 11 bases sitting between them. Germline V gene data show CDR1 as MNHEY and CDR2 as SMNVEV (reference sequence).

The TCR comes from a woman aged 60 to 75 in good health. What was sequenced was blood. The chain joins TRBV27 to TRBJ2-1; D possibly uses TRBD1 or TRBD2 (5 bases each). CDR3 coding DNA: TGTGCCAGCAGTTTCCCTGGGACCCACAATGAGCAGTTCTTC. Its protein is CASSFPGTHNEQFF.